The clone carrying this T cell receptor beta chain was detected a few times. The CDR3 has 12 amino acids. Trimming took 4 bases from V and 11 from J, leaving 14 bases between them. The germline V gene encodes CDR1 ENHRY and CDR2 SYGVKD. RNA transcripts gave rise to amplified TCR beta CDR3 regions. Initially, a first-round RT-PCR of the TCR CDR3 employed the HTBI primer set. Each CDR3 protein gets one entry after TCRdb re-called the multiplex PCR reads with MiXCR. The top ten clones hold roughly 6.2% of a sample with some 600,000 distinct CDR3 sequences, approximately 15% of them seen once. The data belong to a study of T cells in Graves' hyperthyroidism and ophthalmopathy. Orbital computed tomography, thyroid ultrasound, serum thyroxine and TRAb, and clinical symptoms together informed the diagnoses.

The sequence was collected from a woman in her twenties or thirties with Graves' hyperthyroidism that later progressed to Graves' ophthalmopathy. The chain links TRBV10-3 to TRBJ1-1, with a possible D match to TRBD1 (6 bases). The sample taken for sequencing was blood. In DNA form, the CDR3 reads TGTGCCATCAGTGGGGGATGGGGGGCGGCTTTCTTT. It yields the protein CAISGGWGAAFF.